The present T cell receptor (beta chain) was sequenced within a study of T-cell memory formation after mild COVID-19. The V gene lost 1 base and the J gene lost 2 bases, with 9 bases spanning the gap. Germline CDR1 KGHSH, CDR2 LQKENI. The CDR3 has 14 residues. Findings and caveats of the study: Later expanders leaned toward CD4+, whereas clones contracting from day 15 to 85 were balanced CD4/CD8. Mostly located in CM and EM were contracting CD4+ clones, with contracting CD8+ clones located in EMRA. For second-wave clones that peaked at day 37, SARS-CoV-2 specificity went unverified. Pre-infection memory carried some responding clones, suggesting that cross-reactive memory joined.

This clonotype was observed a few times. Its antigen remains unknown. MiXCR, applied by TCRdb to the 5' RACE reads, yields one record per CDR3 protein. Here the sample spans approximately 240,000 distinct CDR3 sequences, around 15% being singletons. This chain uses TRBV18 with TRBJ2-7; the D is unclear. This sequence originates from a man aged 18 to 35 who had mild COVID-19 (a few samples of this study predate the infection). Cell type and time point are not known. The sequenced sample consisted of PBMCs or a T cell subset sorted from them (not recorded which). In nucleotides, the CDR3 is TGTGCCAGCTCACCACAGTCCGGTACCTACGAGCAGTACTTC. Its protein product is CASSPQSGTYEQYF.